These T cell receptor beta chains were read from a single sample in a study of T-cell reconstitution after alpha-beta-depleted transplantation in children. TCRdb itself ran the PCR reads through MiXCR, one entry per CDR3 protein. The table has about 360,000 distinct CDR3 sequences, roughly 15% seen once. Source: PBMCs, taken from the stem cell graft. The receptors shown here come from a human donor who donated a stem cell graft to a child with Fanconi anemia. CDR3s include the opening cysteine and the closing phenylalanine or tryptophan. D genes are given only for firm matches. Clone size is stated in some rows and not others, as once, few, many or a class when expanded.

j_call,clone_size,v_call,d_call,cdr3_nt,cdr3_aa
TRBJ2-4,.,TRBV28,TRBD2,TGTGCCAGCAGTAACACCTGGACTAGCGGGGGCTGGGGCAAAAACATTCAGTACTTC,CASSNTWTSGGWGKNIQYF
TRBJ1-1,few,TRBV7-2,TRBD1,TGTGCCAGCAGCTTAACAGGGGATTACACTGAAGCTTTCTTT,CASSLTGDYTEAFF
TRBJ2-2,.,TRBV5-6,.,TGTGCCAGCAGCCCGGGGGCCCAGATCGGCACCGGGGAGCTGTTTTTT,CASSPGAQIGTGELFF
TRBJ2-5,.,TRBV6-1,.,TGTGCCAGCAGGCAGACAGCTCAAGAGACCCAGTACTTC,CASRQTAQETQYF
TRBJ2-6,.,TRBV11-2,.,TGTGCCAGCAGCTTACTTCGCGGGTTCTCCGGGGGGGCCAACGTCCTGACTTTC,CASSLLRGFSGGANVLTF
TRBJ2-5,many,TRBV2,.,TGTGCCAGCAGTTCCTCTTCTACTGGTGGGACCCAGTACTTC,CASSSSSTGGTQYF
TRBJ2-1,many,TRBV10-3,TRBD2,TGTGCCATCAGTGTGACTAGCGGGAACTACAATGAGCAGTTCTTC,CAISVTSGNYNEQFF
TRBJ2-3,.,TRBV7-9,TRBD2,TGTGCCAGCAGCCGGACTAGCGGGGGGCCCGCGCAGTATTTT,CASSRTSGGPAQYF
TRBJ1-4,.,TRBV12-3/TRBV12-4,TRBD1,TGTGCCAGCACCCAGGACAGGGGAGGGGAAAAACTGTTTTTT,CASTQDRGGEKLFF
TRBJ1-1,few,TRBV5-4,.,TGTGCCAGCAGCCCCTCGGTGGGGGCCTTGAACACTGAAGCTTTCTTT,CASSPSVGALNTEAFF
TRBJ1-1,medium-sized,TRBV27,.,TGTGCCAGCAGTTTAGCTAAGAACACTGAAGCTTTCTTT,CASSLAKNTEAFF
TRBJ2-3,many,TRBV2,.,TGTGCCAGCAGTGTTCGGGGGGATACGCAGTATTTT,CASSVRGDTQYF
TRBJ1-4,many,TRBV5-1,.,TGCGCCAGCAGCTTGGGAAGGGGTTACGGTGAAAAACTGTTTTTT,CASSLGRGYGEKLFF
TRBJ2-2,few,TRBV4-3,TRBD2,TGCGCCAGCAGCCAACTCTTAGCGGGGGGTGGCACCGGGGAGCTGTTTTTT,CASSQLLAGGGTGELFF
TRBJ2-7,many,TRBV29-1,TRBD1,TGCAGCGTCAAGACAGGGTCGTACGAGCAGTACTTC,CSVKTGSYEQYF
TRBJ2-1,few,TRBV15,.,TGTGCCACCAGTGCTGGACCCTATGAGCAGTTCTTC,CATSAGPYEQFF
TRBJ2-1,many,TRBV7-2,.,TGTGCCAGCAGCCCCGTGGGGCAGGGTGGCAATGAGCAGTTCTTC,CASSPVGQGGNEQFF
TRBJ2-3,few,TRBV2,.,TGTGCCAGCAGTGGCCGGGGCACAGATACGCAGTATTTT,CASSGRGTDTQYF
TRBJ1-6,few,TRBV4-3,.,TGCGCCAGCAGCCAAGCGAATTCACCCCTCCACTTT,CASSQANSPLHF
TRBJ1-5,few,TRBV2,.,TGTGCCAGCAGTGCAAGGACAGCTCATAGTCAGCCCCAGCATTTT,CASSARTAHSQPQHF
TRBJ2-1,.,TRBV7-8,.,TGTGCCAGCAGCTTAGCCAGGGTGAACAATGAGCAGTTCTTC,CASSLARVNNEQFF
TRBJ2-6,.,TRBV7-9,.,TGTGCCAGCAGCCCGACGGCGGGGAGAGGGGCCAACGTCCTGACTTTC,CASSPTAGRGANVLTF
TRBJ2-1,many,TRBV24-1,.,TGTGCCACCAGTGATTTTAAGGGATGGGGCAATGAGCAGTTCTTC,CATSDFKGWGNEQFF
TRBJ2-1,.,TRBV6-5,.,TGTGCCAGCAGTTACAGGCAGGGAAGCAATGAGCAGTTCTTC,CASSYRQGSNEQFF
TRBJ1-1,many,TRBV12-3/TRBV12-4,.,TGTGCCAGCAGCCCACTGAACACTGAAGCTTTCTTT,CASSPLNTEAFF
TRBJ1-2,few,TRBV4-3,TRBD1,TGCGCCAGCAGCCAAGACCAGGACAGGGACTTTAACTATGGCTACACCTTC,CASSQDQDRDFNYGYTF
TRBJ1-1,few,TRBV6-1,.,TGTGCCAGCCTCACCACGCCCGTGGGATACACTGAAGCTTTCTTT,CASLTTPVGYTEAFF
TRBJ1-1,few,TRBV12-3/TRBV12-4,.,TGTGCCAGCAGTTTTGGGGCGGGGCTGGGTGAAGCTTTCTTT,CASSFGAGLGEAFF
TRBJ2-1,.,TRBV10-2,.,TGCGCCAGCAGTGGGCAGGCAAATCAATACAATGAGCAGTTCTTC,CASSGQANQYNEQFF
TRBJ2-3,.,TRBV11-2,.,TGTGCCAGCAGCTTAGTCCCCGGTAGTGATACGCAGTATTTT,CASSLVPGSDTQYF
TRBJ1-1,.,TRBV29-1,TRBD1,TGCAGCGTTGTTTTACAGGGGAGTGGGAACACTGAAGCTTTCTTT,CSVVLQGSGNTEAFF
TRBJ1-2,.,TRBV7-9,.,TGTGCCAGCAGCTCTAGGACAGAAGTCTATGGCTACACCTTC,CASSSRTEVYGYTF